This T cell receptor beta chain was sequenced for a study of beta chain features in type 1 diabetes. Study-level findings and limits: HLA influence on TCRB rearrangement stayed unresolved here. When VDJ junctions were examined, type 1 diabetes patients showed fewer insertions and more deletions.

V was clipped by 3 bases and J by 5 bases, with 14 bases between them. This CDR3 has 14 residues. Looked up from germline, CDR1 is SGHNT and CDR2 is YYREEE (reference sequence). CD45RO/CCR7/CD25/CD127/CD95/CD27 staining was used to isolate CD4+ naive, central memory, regulatory and stem cell-like memory cells by sorting. In regard to this clone: Its target is not known.

Isolated RNA was reverse transcribed in full, so expressed TCRB transcripts were sequenced. The table came from immunoSEQ multiplex PCR; TCRdb's copy has only in-frame clones and leaves some out. Here the sample spans 500,000 to 700,000 clones, 15% being singletons. The specimen sequenced was naive CD4+ T cells from blood. The chain links TRBV5-4 to TRBJ2-5; tentative D call: TRBD2 (6 bases). The clonotype was recovered from a man aged 18 to 29 in good health. CDR3 DNA sequence: TGTGCCAGCAGCTCGTACGGGAGCGGGGAGACCCAGTACTTC. Translated, it gives CASSSYGSGETQYF.